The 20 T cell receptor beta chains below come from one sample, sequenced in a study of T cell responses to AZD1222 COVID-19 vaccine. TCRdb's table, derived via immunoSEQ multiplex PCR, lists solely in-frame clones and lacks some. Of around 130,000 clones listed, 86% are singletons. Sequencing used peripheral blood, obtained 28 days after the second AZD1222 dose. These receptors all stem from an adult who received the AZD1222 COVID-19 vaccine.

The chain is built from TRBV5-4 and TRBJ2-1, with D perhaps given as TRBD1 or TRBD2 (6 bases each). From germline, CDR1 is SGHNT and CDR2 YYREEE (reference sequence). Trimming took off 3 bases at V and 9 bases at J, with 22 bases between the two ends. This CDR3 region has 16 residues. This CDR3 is CASSSNRWGAQSEQFF. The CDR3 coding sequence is TGTGCCAGCAGCTCCAACCGATGGGGGGCACAGAGTGAGCAGTTCTTC.

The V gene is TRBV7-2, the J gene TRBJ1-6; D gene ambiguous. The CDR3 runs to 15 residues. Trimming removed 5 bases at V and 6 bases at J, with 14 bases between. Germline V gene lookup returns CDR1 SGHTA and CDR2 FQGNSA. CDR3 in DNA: TGTGCCAGCAGCCGGAAACCGGGCAGTAATTCACCCCTCCACTTT. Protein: CASSRKPGSNSPLHF.

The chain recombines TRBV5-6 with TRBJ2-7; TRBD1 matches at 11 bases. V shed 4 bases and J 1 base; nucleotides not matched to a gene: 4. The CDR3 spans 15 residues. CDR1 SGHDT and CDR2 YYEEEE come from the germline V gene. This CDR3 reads CASSLGQGVSYEQYF. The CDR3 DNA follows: TGTGCCAGCAGCCTGGGACAGGGGGTATCCTACGAGCAGTACTTC.

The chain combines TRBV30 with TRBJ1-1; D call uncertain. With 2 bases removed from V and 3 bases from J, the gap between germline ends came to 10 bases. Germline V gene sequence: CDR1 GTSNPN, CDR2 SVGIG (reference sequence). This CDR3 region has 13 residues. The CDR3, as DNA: TGTGCCTGGAGTAAAGCGCGGGACACTGAAGCTTTCTTT. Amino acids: CAWSKARDTEAFF.

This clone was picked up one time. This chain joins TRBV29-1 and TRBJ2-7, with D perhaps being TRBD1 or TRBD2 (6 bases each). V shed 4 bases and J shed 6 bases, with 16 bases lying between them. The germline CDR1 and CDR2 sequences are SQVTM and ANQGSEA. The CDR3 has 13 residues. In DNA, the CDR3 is TGCAGCGTTGTGGGGGGCCGGTCTTTCGAGCAGTACTTC. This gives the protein CSVVGGRSFEQYF.

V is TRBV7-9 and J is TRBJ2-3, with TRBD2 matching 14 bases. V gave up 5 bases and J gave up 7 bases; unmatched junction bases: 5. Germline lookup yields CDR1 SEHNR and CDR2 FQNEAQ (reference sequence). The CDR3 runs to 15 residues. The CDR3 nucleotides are TGTGCCAGCAGCCTGACTAGCGGGGGGGCAAATACGCAGTATTTT. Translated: CASSLTSGGANTQYF.

The CDR3 DNA follows: TGTGCCAGCAGTCCCATATCCCGCCCGGCGGGCTATGGCTACACCTTC. This codes for CASSPISRPAGYGYTF. The rearrangement uses TRBV28 and TRBJ1-2; no clear D gene. This CDR3 comprises 16 residues. Trimming left V 5 bases short and J 4 bases short, with 20 bases between. Germline V CDR1 and CDR2: MDHEN, SYDVKM.

The CDR3 DNA reads as TGTGCCAGCAGGGGAGGAAGCAATGAGCAGTTCTTC. It translates to CASRGGSNEQFF. J is TRBJ2-1 and V is TRBV6-5, with D possibly matching TRBD2 (6 bases). The CDR3 runs to 12 residues. V lost 6 bases and J 6 bases, leaving 9 bases between the germline ends. Germline V gene lookup returns CDR1 MNHEY and CDR2 SVGAGI.

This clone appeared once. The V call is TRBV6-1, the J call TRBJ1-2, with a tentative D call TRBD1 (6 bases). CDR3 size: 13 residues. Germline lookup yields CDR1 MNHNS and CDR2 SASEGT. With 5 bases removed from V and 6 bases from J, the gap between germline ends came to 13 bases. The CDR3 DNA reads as TGTGCCAGCAGTCTGAGGGGGAGGAATGGCTACACCTTC. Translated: CASSLRGRNGYTF.

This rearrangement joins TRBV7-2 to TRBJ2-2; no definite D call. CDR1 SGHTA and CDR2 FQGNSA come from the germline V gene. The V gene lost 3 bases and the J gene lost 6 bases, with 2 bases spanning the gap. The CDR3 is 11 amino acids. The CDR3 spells CASSFPGELFF. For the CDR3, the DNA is TGTGCCAGCAGCTTCCCCGGGGAGCTGTTTTTT.

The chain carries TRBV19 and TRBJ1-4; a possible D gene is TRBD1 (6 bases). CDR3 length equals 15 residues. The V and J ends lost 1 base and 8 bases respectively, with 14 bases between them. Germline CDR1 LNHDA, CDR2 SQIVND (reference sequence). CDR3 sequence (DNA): TGTGCCAGTAGTATAGGAGGGGGTCTTGGCGAAAAACTGTTTTTT. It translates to CASSIGGGLGEKLFF.

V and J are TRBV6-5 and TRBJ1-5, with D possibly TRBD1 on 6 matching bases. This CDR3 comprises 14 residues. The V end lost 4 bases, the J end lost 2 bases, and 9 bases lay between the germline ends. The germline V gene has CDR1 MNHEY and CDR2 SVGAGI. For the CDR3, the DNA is TGTGCCAGCAGTTCCAGGGGTCGCAATCAGCCCCAGCATTTT. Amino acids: CASSSRGRNQPQHF.

The chain's CDR3 is CASMGQGINYGYTF. The CDR3 nucleotides are TGTGCCAGCATGGGACAGGGGATTAACTATGGCTACACCTTC. The chain employs TRBV3-1 (or the pseudogene TRBV3-2) and TRBJ1-2, with 10 positions matching TRBD1. Germline V lookup: CDR1 LGHDT, CDR2 YNNKEL (reference sequence). The CDR3 covers 14 residues. The V gene end was trimmed by 7 bases and the J gene end by 1 base; junction bases not matched to a gene: 3.

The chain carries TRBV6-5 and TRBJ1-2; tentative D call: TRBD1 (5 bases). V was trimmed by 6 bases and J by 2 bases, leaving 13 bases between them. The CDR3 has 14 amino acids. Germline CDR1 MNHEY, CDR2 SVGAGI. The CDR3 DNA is TGTGCCAGCAGCCCCGTCGGGGACAACTATGGCTACACCTTC. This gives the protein CASSPVGDNYGYTF.

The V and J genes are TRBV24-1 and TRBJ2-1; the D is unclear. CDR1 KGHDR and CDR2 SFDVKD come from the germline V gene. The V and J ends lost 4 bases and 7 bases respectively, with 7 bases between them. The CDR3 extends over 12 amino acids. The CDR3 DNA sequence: TGTGCCACCAGTGACCGGAGAAATGAGCAGTTCTTC. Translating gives CATSDRRNEQFF.

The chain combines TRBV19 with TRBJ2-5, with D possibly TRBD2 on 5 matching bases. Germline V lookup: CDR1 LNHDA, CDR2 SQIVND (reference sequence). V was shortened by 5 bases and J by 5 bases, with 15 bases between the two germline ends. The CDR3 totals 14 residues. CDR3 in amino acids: CASSVTGFRETQYF. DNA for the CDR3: TGTGCCAGTAGTGTTACGGGGTTCCGGGAGACCCAGTACTTC.

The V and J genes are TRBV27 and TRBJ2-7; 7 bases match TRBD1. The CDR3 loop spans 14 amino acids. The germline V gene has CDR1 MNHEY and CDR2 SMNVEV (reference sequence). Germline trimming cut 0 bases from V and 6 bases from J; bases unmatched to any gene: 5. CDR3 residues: CASSLSWDSSEQYF. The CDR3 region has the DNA TGTGCCAGCAGTTTATCCTGGGACAGCTCCGAGCAGTACTTC.

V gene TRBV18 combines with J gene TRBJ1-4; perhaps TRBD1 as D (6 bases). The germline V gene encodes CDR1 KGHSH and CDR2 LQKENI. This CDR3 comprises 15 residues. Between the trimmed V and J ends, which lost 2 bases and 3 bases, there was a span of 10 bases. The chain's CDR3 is CASSPGGAANEKLFF. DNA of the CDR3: TGTGCCAGCTCACCAGGGGGGGCTGCTAATGAAAAACTGTTTTTT.

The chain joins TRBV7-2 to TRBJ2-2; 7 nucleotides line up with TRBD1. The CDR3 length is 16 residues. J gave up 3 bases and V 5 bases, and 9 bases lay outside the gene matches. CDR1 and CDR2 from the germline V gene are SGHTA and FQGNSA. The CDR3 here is CASSLQGQPYTGELFF. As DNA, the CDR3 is TGTGCCAGCAGCCTGCAGGGACAGCCTTACACCGGGGAGCTGTTTTTT.

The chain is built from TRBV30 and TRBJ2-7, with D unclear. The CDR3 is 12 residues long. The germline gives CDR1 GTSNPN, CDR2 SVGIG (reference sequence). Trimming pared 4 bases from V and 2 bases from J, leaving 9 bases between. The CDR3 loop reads CAWTHTPYEQYF. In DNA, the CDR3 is TGTGCCTGGACTCATACTCCCTACGAGCAGTACTTC.